This T cell receptor (beta chain) derives from a study of blood T cell repertoires in COVID-19. Study information: Sites across the United States, Italy and Spain contributed samples from acute and convalescent COVID-19. T cells, B-cell-depleted T cells, or PBMCs provided the cDNA or gDNA that served as material.

Original analysis: Counts of nucleated cells, estimated from reference gene primer amplification, were obtained. Produced via immunoSEQ multiplex PCR; TCRdb's table is partial and in-frame only. That table supplies the V and J calls and clone size; D and trimming were determined from the DNA. This table has a few hundred thousand clones, roughly 87% appearing once. Participant age was about 18 to 89 years, and participants resided in roughly 25 US areas. The V gene end was trimmed by 4 bases and the J gene end by 5 bases; junction bases not matched to a gene: 9. This CDR3 spans 15 amino acids. Germline lookup yields CDR1 SGHNT and CDR2 YYREEE (reference sequence).

The genes are TRBV5-4 and TRBJ2-3, with TRBD2 identical over 8 bases. This receptor was taken from a man aged 18 to 29 with acute COVID-19. The sequenced sample consisted of PBMCs or T cells enriched from blood (not recorded which). CDR3 residues: CASSPRGGRQDTQYF. The CDR3 nucleotides are TGTGCCAGCAGCCCCAGGGGCGGGAGGCAAGATACGCAGTATTTT.